This passage covers 16 T cell receptor beta chains from one sample sequenced in a study of shared clonotypes between healthy human individuals. The method was immunoSEQ multiplex PCR; TCRdb's version includes in-frame clones alone and lacks a portion of them. This table has about 2,500,000 clones, roughly 92% appearing once. The source material was naive CD4+ T cells sorted from blood. Documented subset: CD45RA+ positively selected. The source of these receptors is a man between 18 and 29 years old in good health.

The chain carries TRBV7-3 and TRBJ1-2; TRBD1 aligns across 8 bases. With 5 bases clipped from V and 6 bases from J, the junction kept 11 bases outside the gene matches. CDR1 is SGHTA and CDR2 is FQGTGA in the germline V gene. The CDR3 length is 15 residues. DNA for the CDR3: TGTGCCAGCAGCCCTAACGGACAGGGCAGCGATGGCTACACCTTC. It codes for CASSPNGQGSDGYTF.

The chain combines TRBV2 with TRBJ2-7; 13 bases agree with TRBD2. The CDR3 is made up of 13 amino acids. The germline CDR1 and CDR2 sequences are SNHLY and FYNNEI. V lost 10 bases to trimming and J lost 7 bases; unmatched junction nucleotides: 7. The CDR3 loop reads CANRLAGGWEQYF. CDR3 sequence (DNA): TGTGCCAATCGACTAGCGGGAGGTTGGGAGCAGTACTTC. Variable domain in full (rest from reference TRBV2 and TRBJ2-7): EPEVTQTPSHQVTQMGQEVILRCVPISNHLYFYWYRQILGQKVEFLVSFYNNEISEKSEIFDDQFSVERPDGSNFTLKIRSTKLEDSAMYFCANRLAGGWEQYFGPGTRLTVT.

The V call is TRBV6-5, the J call TRBJ2-3, with a weak D call TRBD2 (5 bases). Between the trimmed V and J ends, which lost 6 bases and 1 base, there was a span of 11 bases. This CDR3 region has 14 residues. Germline CDR1 reads MNHEY; CDR2 reads SVGAGI. CDR3 protein: CASSRDPGTDTQYF. The CDR3, as DNA: TGTGCCAGCAGCCGGGATCCTGGCACAGATACGCAGTATTTT.

The chain recombines TRBV6-1 with TRBJ2-3; no definite D call. CDR1 is MNHNS, CDR2 SASEGT, per germline. Trimming took 1 base from V and 3 from J, leaving 8 bases between them. The CDR3 is 14 residues long. The CDR3 DNA follows: TGTGCCAGCAGTGAAGTAGGCTGGACAGATACGCAGTATTTT. Amino acid sequence: CASSEVGWTDTQYF.

V is TRBV12-5 and J is TRBJ1-1, with 7 bases fitting TRBD1. Germline CDR1 LGHNT, CDR2 FRNRAP. There are 14 residues in the CDR3. The V gene end was trimmed by 4 bases and the J gene end by 7 bases; junction bases not matched to a gene: 9. The CDR3 loop is CASGSSGTDLEAFF. Written as DNA, the CDR3 is TGTGCTAGTGGTTCGTCCGGGACAGACCTTGAAGCTTTCTTT.

This sequence joins TRBV4-3 and TRBJ2-1; D call uncertain. The V gene's germline CDR1 is LGHNA and CDR2 YSLEER. The CDR3 has 15 amino acids. The V end was cut by 0 bases, the J end by 9 bases, with 15 bases between. The CDR3 is CASSQDPLSWGEQFF. DNA for the CDR3: TGCGCCAGCAGCCAAGATCCCCTATCCTGGGGTGAGCAGTTCTTC.

The sample holds a few counts of this clone. This chain connects TRBV30 to TRBJ1-4, with TRBD1 matching 8 bases. This CDR3 is built from 14 residues. After removal of 3 bases from V and 7 bases from J, the junction contained 7 bases not matched to a gene. Per the germline V gene, CDR1 is GTSNPN and CDR2 is SVGIG (reference sequence). CDR3 DNA sequence: TGTGCCTGGAGGGCCCAGGGGGCGGGTGAAAAACTGTTTTTT. Encoded protein: CAWRAQGAGEKLFF.

On this clone itself: Additional DNA sequences in this sample encode the identical CDR3. V is TRBV5-1 and J is TRBJ2-2; 8 bases match TRBD2. The trim removed 0 bases at V and 3 bases at J, leaving 1 base unmatched. Germline V gene data show CDR1 as SGHRS and CDR2 as YFSETQ. The CDR3 extends over 15 amino acids. The CDR3 nucleotides are TGCGCCAGCAGCTTGGCCGGGGGGGACACCGGGGAGCTGTTTTTT. Its translation: CASSLAGGDTGELFF. Together with reference TRBV5-1 and TRBJ2-2, the CDR3 gives the full variable domain: KAGVTQTPRYLIKTRGQQVTLSCSPISGHRSVSWYQQTPGQGLQFLFEYFSETQRNKGNFPGRFSGRQFSNSRSEMNVSTLELGDSALYLCASSLAGGDTGELFFGEGSRLTVL.

The chain links TRBV6-5 to TRBJ2-7; D may match TRBD1 or TRBD2 (7 bases each). CDR1 is MNHEY, CDR2 SVGAGI, per germline. The length of the CDR3 is 14 residues. V was cut by 5 bases and J by 5 bases, with 16 bases left in between. CDR3 sequence (DNA): TGTGCCAGCAGTAGGGGGAGGGGGCTCGACGAGCAGTACTTC. Amino acid sequence: CASSRGRGLDEQYF.

Points on this clone: Other DNA sequences within the sample encode an identical CDR3. This chain links TRBV4-1 with TRBJ2-1; 9 positions agree with TRBD2. The CDR3 extends over 16 amino acids. V dropped 0 bases and J dropped 4; count of bases not matched to a gene: 4. CDR1 is MGHRA, CDR2 YSYEKL, per germline. The CDR3 is CASSQDGSGGYNEQFF. CDR3 nucleotide sequence: TGCGCCAGCAGCCAAGATGGGAGCGGGGGGTACAATGAGCAGTTCTTC.

This clone was recorded once. The chain links TRBV18 to TRBJ2-5; TRBD1 might be the D (6 bases). The CDR3 extends over 14 amino acids. The germline V gene encodes CDR1 KGHSH and CDR2 LQKENI. V dropped 2 bases and J dropped 0 bases, with 7 bases sitting between them. The DNA of the CDR3 is TGTGCCAGCTCACCAACAGGGTACCAAGAGACCCAGTACTTC. It is translated as CASSPTGYQETQYF.

J is TRBJ2-2 and V is TRBV5-1; D remains ambiguous. The CDR3 covers 16 residues. Germline CDR1 is SGHRS and CDR2 is YFSETQ. The V end lost 8 bases, the J end lost 3 bases, and 20 bases lay between the germline ends. The CDR3 DNA is TGCGCCAGTACCAATCCCATTTCAGGTGACACCGGGGAGCTGTTTTTT. This encodes CASTNPISGDTGELFF.

This clone was detected once. V is TRBV28 and J is TRBJ2-1; TRBD2 agrees at 11 bases. Looked up from germline, CDR1 is MDHEN and CDR2 is SYDVKM. CDR3 size: 15 residues. Trimming removed 5 bases from V and 4 bases from J; junction bases left unmatched: 4. CDR3 DNA sequence: TGTGCCAGCAGTGTTACTAGCGGGGGTTACAATGAGCAGTTCTTC. Residues: CASSVTSGGYNEQFF.

The chain employs TRBV9 and TRBJ2-1; maybe TRBD1 (6 bases). Germline V CDR1 and CDR2: SGDLS, YYNGEE. The CDR3 is 15 residues long. Trimming took 0 bases from V and 9 from J, leaving 16 bases between them. The CDR3 DNA follows: TGTGCCAGCAGCGTAGCGGGGATTGAAGGGGGTGAGCAGTTCTTC. It encodes CASSVAGIEGGEQFF.

The chain has TRBV5-1 and TRBJ2-3; 8 nucleotides agree with TRBD1. Germline CDR1 reads SGHRS; CDR2 reads YFSETQ. After removal of 6 bases from V and 4 bases from J, the junction contained 13 bases not matched to a gene. This CDR3 region has 16 residues. CDR3 nucleotides: TGCGCCAGCACCTGGGGGCAGGGGGCGATTCCAGATACGCAGTATTTT. Its protein is CASTWGQGAIPDTQYF.

The rearrangement links TRBV28 to TRBJ2-1; tentative D call: TRBD2 (6 bases). Germline V gene sequence: CDR1 MDHEN, CDR2 SYDVKM. The length of the CDR3 is 15 residues. V dropped 3 bases and J dropped 2 bases, with 11 bases sitting between them. CDR3 sequence: CASSFTGGTYNEQFF. The CDR3 nucleotides are TGTGCCAGCAGTTTCACGGGCGGGACCTACAATGAGCAGTTCTTC.